This T cell receptor (beta chain) was sequenced during a study of cytomegalovirus exposure and HLA in healthy donors. 60 Vbeta and 13 Jbeta primers were used in PCR. The protocol was immunoSEQ multiplex PCR, while the TCRdb copy is restricted to in-frame clones and leaves out a portion. The sample contains 63,000 or so clones, about three quarters of which appear only once. Study-wide points: About 150 TCR beta chains were listed as cytomegalovirus-associated.

CDR1 is LGHNA and CDR2 is YSLEER in the germline V gene. CDR3 size: 15 residues. J was trimmed by 6 bases and V by 0 bases; bases with no gene match: 4. Regarding this clone: What it binds is unknown.

Sequenced: PBMCs. This sequence was found in a woman aged 30 to 39 in good health and CMV-seropositive. The rearrangement joins TRBV4-3 to TRBJ2-4; 8 bases map to TRBD1. For the CDR3, the DNA is TGCGCCAGCAGCCAAGATGACAGGGGAGGAAACATTCAGTACTTC. As protein: CASSQDDRGGNIQYF.